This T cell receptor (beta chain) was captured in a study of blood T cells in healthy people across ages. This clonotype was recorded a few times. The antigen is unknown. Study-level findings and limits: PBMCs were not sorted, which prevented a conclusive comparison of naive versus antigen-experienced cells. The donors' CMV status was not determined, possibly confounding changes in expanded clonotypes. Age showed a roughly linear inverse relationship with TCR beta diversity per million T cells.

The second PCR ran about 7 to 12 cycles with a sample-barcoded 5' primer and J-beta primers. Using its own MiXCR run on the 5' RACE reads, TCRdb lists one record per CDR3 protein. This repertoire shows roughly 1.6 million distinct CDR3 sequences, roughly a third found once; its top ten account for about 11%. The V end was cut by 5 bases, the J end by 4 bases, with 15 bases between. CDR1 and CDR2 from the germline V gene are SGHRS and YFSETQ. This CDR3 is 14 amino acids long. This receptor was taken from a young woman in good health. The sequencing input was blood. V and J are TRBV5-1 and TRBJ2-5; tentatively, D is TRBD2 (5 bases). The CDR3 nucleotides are TGCGCCAGCAGAGAGGGTGGTGGAGTAGAGACCCAGTACTTC. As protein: CASREGGGVETQYF.